Listed below are T cell receptor beta chains from one sample, sequenced in a study of regulatory T cells in long-lasting Graves disease. TCRdb re-analysed the multiplex PCR reads in MiXCR, keeping a single row per CDR3 protein. This table holds around 250,000 distinct CDR3 sequences, approximately 20% found once. Material: peripheral blood mononuclear cells (PBMCs), obtained at new diagnosis, from a patient treated with antithyroid drugs. The receptors come from a female donor with Graves disease. CDR3s include the opening cysteine and the closing phenylalanine or tryptophan. The D gene is left open where the match is weak. Expanded clones get a size class; other rows say once, few or many, or leave the size out.

d_gene,j_gene,abundance,v_gene,CDR3nt,CDR3aa
.,TRBJ2-5,.,TRBV2,TGTGCCAGCAGGGGAAGACAGGGAGGAGAGACCCAGTACTTC,CASRGRQGGETQYF
TRBD2,TRBJ2-1,.,TRBV7-9,TGTGCCAGCAGCTTAACTGACAGCGGGAGGAGGGATGAGCAGTTCTTC,CASSLTDSGRRDEQFF
.,TRBJ1-2,many,TRBV19,TGTGCCAGTAGTATCGGGGGAGCCACCCCCTATGGCTACACCTTC,CASSIGGATPYGYTF
.,TRBJ2-3,many,TRBV12-3/TRBV12-4,TGTGCCAGCAGTCCCTCGATACCGGGAGATCGGCAGTATTTT,CASSPSIPGDRQYF
TRBD2,TRBJ2-1,many,TRBV20-1,TGCAGTGCCCCCCGGCTAGCGGGAGTGAAGAATGAGCAGTTCTTC,CSAPRLAGVKNEQFF
TRBD1,TRBJ1-1,many,TRBV20-1,TGCAGTGTTGCGGACAGGATGAACACTGAAGCTTTCTTT,CSVADRMNTEAFF
.,TRBJ2-7,many,TRBV7-2,TGTGCCAGCAGCTTAGAAGTCTTACCCTCCTACGAGCAGTACTTC,CASSLEVLPSYEQYF
TRBD1,TRBJ2-1,few,TRBV4-1,TGCGCCAGCAGTCTCACAGGGGGCCGTTTTAATGAGCAGTTCTTC,CASSLTGGRFNEQFF
.,TRBJ2-7,.,TRBV5-1,TGCGCCAGCAGCTCGGGGGACAGTGGGGCTCTCGAGCAGTACTTC,CASSSGDSGALEQYF
TRBD1,TRBJ1-5,many,TRBV20-1,TGCAGTGCTCGACAGGGCGGTCAGCCCCAGCATTTT,CSARQGGQPQHF
TRBD1,TRBJ2-1,many,TRBV2,TGTGCCAGCAGTGTAGGACAGGGCTACTACAATGAGCAGTTCTTC,CASSVGQGYYNEQFF
.,TRBJ1-2,many,TRBV19,TGTGCCAGTAGTCGCTCGGGTTTCTATGGCTACACCTTC,CASSRSGFYGYTF
.,TRBJ2-1,few,TRBV4-3,TGCGCCAGCAGCCAAGGCCCGGGTTTGGGGGGAGGCGAGCAGTTCTTC,CASSQGPGLGGGEQFF
.,TRBJ2-3,many,TRBV7-2,TGTGCCAGCAGCTTTCCCAGGACTACCCCTTTCACAGATACGCAGTATTTT,CASSFPRTTPFTDTQYF
.,TRBJ1-2,many,TRBV5-1,TGCGCCAGCAGCTTGGAAGGGACGGTCTATGGCTACACCTTC,CASSLEGTVYGYTF
.,TRBJ2-3,many,TRBV5-1,TGCGCCAGCAGTGCAGGGGATTGGACAGATACGCAGTATTTT,CASSAGDWTDTQYF
.,TRBJ2-3,many,TRBV12-3/TRBV12-4,TGTGCCAGCACCCACCGTCGGGGCTCTACAGATACGCAGTATTTT,CASTHRRGSTDTQYF
TRBD1,TRBJ1-4,.,TRBV18,TGTGCCAGCTCACGACCGACAGGGGAAAATGAAAAACTGTTTTTT,CASSRPTGENEKLFF
.,TRBJ1-1,many,TRBV20-1,TGCAGTGCCTCACAAGAGGGTTTGGGGACTGAAGCTTTCTTT,CSASQEGLGTEAFF
.,TRBJ2-3,many,TRBV2,TGTGCCAGCAGTGTGCGGGAAACGAGCACAGATACGCAGTATTTT,CASSVRETSTDTQYF
.,TRBJ2-1,few,TRBV7-9,TGTGCCAGCAGCTTAAAAAGGGGGTCCTACAATGAGCAGTTCTTC,CASSLKRGSYNEQFF
TRBD2,TRBJ2-1,.,TRBV19,TGTGCCAGTAGTTCCACTAGCGGGAGTGCGGGTGAGCAGTTCTTC,CASSSTSGSAGEQFF
.,TRBJ2-7,many,TRBV6-1,TGTGCCAGCAGCAGGGAGGGGGTATCATACGAGCAGTACTTC,CASSREGVSYEQYF
.,TRBJ1-3,.,TRBV14,TGTGCCAGCAGCCAAGCCTTGGGGAGTGCATACCCTGGAAACACCATATATTTT,CASSQALGSAYPGNTIYF
.,TRBJ2-1,many,TRBV6-2/TRBV6-3,TGTGCCAGCTCGTTGTCTAGATTCGATGAGCAGTTCTTC,CASSLSRFDEQFF
.,TRBJ1-6,many,TRBV10-1,TGCGCCAGCAGTGAGTCGGCTAATTCACCCCTCCACTTT,CASSESANSPLHF